This T cell receptor beta chain was found in a study of blood T cell repertoires in COVID-19. In the study overall: Sites across the United States, Italy and Spain contributed samples from acute and convalescent COVID-19.

Original processing notes: Researchers report that nucleated cell counts were estimated from reference gene primer amplification. Libraries were prepared by immunoSEQ multiplex PCR; TCRdb keeps only in-frame clonotypes and omits some of them. That table is the source of V, J and clone size, and D and trimming were worked out from the DNA. The sample shows about 140,000 clones, approximately 88% of them seen only once. V lost 6 bases, J lost 3 bases, and 12 bases stayed unmatched. CDR1 MNHEY and CDR2 SMNVEV come from the germline V gene (reference sequence). The CDR3 is 16 amino acids. The chain is built from TRBV27 and TRBJ1-1; 8 nucleotides match TRBD1. The sequence came from a woman in her forties or fifties with acute or convalescent COVID-19. Sequencing was carried out using peripheral blood. This CDR3 is CASRSQGANRDTEAFF. The DNA of the CDR3 is TGTGCCAGCAGATCGCAGGGGGCGAATCGGGACACTGAAGCTTTCTTT.